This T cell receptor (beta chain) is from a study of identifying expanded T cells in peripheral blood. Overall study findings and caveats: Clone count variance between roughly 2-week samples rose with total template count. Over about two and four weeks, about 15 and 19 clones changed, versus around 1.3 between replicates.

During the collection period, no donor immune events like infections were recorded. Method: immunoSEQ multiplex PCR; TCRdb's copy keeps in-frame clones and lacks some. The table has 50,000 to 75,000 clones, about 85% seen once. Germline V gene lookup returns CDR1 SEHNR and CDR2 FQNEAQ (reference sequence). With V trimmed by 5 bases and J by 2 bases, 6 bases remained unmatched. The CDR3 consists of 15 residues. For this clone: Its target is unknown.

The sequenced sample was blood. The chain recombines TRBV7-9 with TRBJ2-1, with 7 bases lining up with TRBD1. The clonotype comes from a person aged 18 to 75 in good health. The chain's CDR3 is CASSPGRGPYNEQFF. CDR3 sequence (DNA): TGTGCCAGCAGCCCCGGTAGGGGGCCCTACAATGAGCAGTTCTTC.